Below, 16 T cell receptor beta chains from the same sample are listed, as sequenced in a study of cytomegalovirus exposure and HLA in healthy donors. The assay was immunoSEQ multiplex PCR, and TCRdb's table has in-frame clones only and misses some. The sample holds around 300,000 clones, roughly 86% seen once. The material sequenced was PBMCs. These receptor sequences come from a man in his thirties or forties in good health and CMV-seronegative.

The chain couples TRBV5-1 to TRBJ1-4; 9 nucleotides line up with TRBD1. The CDR3 length is 18 residues. V trimming: 0 bases; J trimming: 2 bases; junction bases outside the gene matches: 8. Germline assignment: CDR1 SGHRS and CDR2 YFSETQ. The CDR3 sequence: CASSLGPGQGPTNEKLFF. CDR3 DNA sequence: TGCGCCAGCAGCTTGGGACCCGGACAGGGGCCTACTAATGAAAAACTGTTTTTT. Together with reference TRBV5-1 and TRBJ1-4, the CDR3 gives the full variable domain: KAGVTQTPRYLIKTRGQQVTLSCSPISGHRSVSWYQQTPGQGLQFLFEYFSETQRNKGNFPGRFSGRQFSNSRSEMNVSTLELGDSALYLCASSLGPGQGPTNEKLFFGSGTQLSVL.

CDR3 nucleotides: TGCGCCAGCAGACAGGGAACTAACTATGGCTACACCTTC. This translates into CASRQGTNYGYTF. The chain carries TRBV10-2 and TRBJ1-2; weak D call: TRBD1 (6 bases). Germline CDR1 and CDR2: WSHSY and SAAADI. The CDR3 sequence is 13 residues long. Trimming took off 6 bases at V and 0 bases at J, with 8 bases between the two ends.

J is TRBJ1-1 and V is TRBV28; D possibly corresponds to TRBD1 (5 bases). The V end lost 5 bases, the J end lost 5 bases, and 18 bases lay between the germline ends. Germline V gene lookup returns CDR1 MDHEN and CDR2 SYDVKM. The CDR3 runs to 15 residues. The chain's CDR3 is CASSEPRWGDTEAFF. DNA for the CDR3: TGTGCCAGCAGTGAACCTCGTTGGGGGGATACTGAAGCTTTCTTT.

This clone was seen a single time. V is TRBV30 and J is TRBJ1-2; 8 positions match TRBD1. Unmatched junction bases numbered 7, after V lost 5 bases and J lost 2 bases. The CDR3 sequence is 14 residues long. CDR1 and CDR2 (germline): GTSNPN, SVGIG (reference sequence). CDR3 sequence reads: CAWDGQGLNYGYTF. CDR3 DNA: TGTGCCTGGGACGGACAGGGCTTAAACTATGGCTACACCTTC.

The gene calls are TRBV4-3 and TRBJ1-2; 8 nucleotides line up with TRBD1. The V gene's germline CDR1 is LGHNA and CDR2 YSLEER. The CDR3 length is 15 residues. Trimming at V came to 3 bases and at J to 4 bases, leaving 7 bases not matched to a gene. The CDR3 spells CASSHETGVGYGYTF. CDR3 nucleotide sequence: TGCGCCAGCAGCCATGAGACAGGGGTGGGCTATGGCTACACCTTC.

This clone showed up just once. This chain links TRBV27 with TRBJ1-2; D remains unclear. V dropped 6 bases and J dropped 1 base, with 12 bases sitting between them. Germline CDR1 reads MNHEY; CDR2 reads SMNVEV (reference sequence). The CDR3 runs 14 residues. In nucleotides, the CDR3 is TGTGCCAGCAGCCGATATTTCGGTAACTATGGCTACACCTTC. As protein: CASSRYFGNYGYTF.

The J gene is TRBJ2-7, the V gene TRBV18, with 8 nucleotides matching TRBD1. J was trimmed by 0 bases and V by 4 bases; bases with no gene match: 2. This CDR3 comprises 14 residues. Germline CDR1 KGHSH, CDR2 LQKENI. DNA for the CDR3: TGTGCCAGCTCACTGGGACAGGCCTCCTACGAGCAGTACTTC. Translated, it gives CASSLGQASYEQYF.

V usage is TRBV7-9 and J usage is TRBJ1-2; no reliable D call. V gave up 6 bases and J gave up 6 bases, with 11 bases separating them. Looked up from germline, CDR1 is SEHNR and CDR2 is FQNEAQ (reference sequence). The CDR3 runs to 12 residues. CDR3 coding DNA: TGTGCCAGCAGTCTAGTAACGGATGGCTACACCTTC. It encodes CASSLVTDGYTF.

V is TRBV5-5 and J is TRBJ1-2, with D possibly being TRBD1 (5 bases). This CDR3 region has 13 residues. Germline values: CDR1 SGHKS, CDR2 YYEKEE (reference sequence). Trimming cost V 0 bases and J 2 bases, with 5 bases left between them. In DNA, the CDR3 is TGTGCCAGCAGCTTGGGACAGAACTATGGCTACACCTTC. As protein: CASSLGQNYGYTF.

CDR3 residues: CASSGPNRGNTEAFF. CDR3 in DNA: TGTGCCAGCAGCGGCCCAAATAGGGGGAACACTGAAGCTTTCTTT. This rearrangement joins TRBV7-9 to TRBJ1-1; D is perhaps TRBD1 (5 bases). Germline V gene data show CDR1 as SEHNR and CDR2 as FQNEAQ (reference sequence). V lost 5 bases and J lost 1, with 14 bases in between. The CDR3 consists of 15 residues.

This rearrangement joins TRBV27 to TRBJ1-1; TRBD1 matches 7 bases. The CDR3 totals 15 residues. Germline CDR1 MNHEY, CDR2 SMNVEV (reference sequence). V lost 1 base and J lost 8; bases outside the gene matches: 10. The CDR3 here is CASSLWPYRGQEAFF. In nucleotides, the CDR3 is TGTGCCAGCAGTTTATGGCCGTACAGGGGCCAAGAAGCTTTCTTT.

The V call is TRBV18, the J call TRBJ2-3; D is possibly TRBD2 (7 bases). CDR3 size: 15 residues. V was clipped by 4 bases and J by 1 base, with 12 bases between them. Germline CDR1 reads KGHSH; CDR2 reads LQKENI. CDR3 sequence (DNA): TGTGCCAGCTCACTTTCGGGGGGCGGCACAGATACGCAGTATTTT. It specifies CASSLSGGGTDTQYF.

The genes are TRBV6-1 and TRBJ1-5; no definite D call. This CDR3 is built from 15 residues. Germline lookup yields CDR1 MNHNS and CDR2 SASEGT. V lost 2 bases, J lost 7 bases, and 15 bases lay in between. The CDR3 nucleotides read TGTGCCAGCAGTGAATGGGGAGGGTTCGACCAGCCCCAGCATTTT. Translated: CASSEWGGFDQPQHF.

The chain joins TRBV27 to TRBJ1-5, with a tentative D call TRBD1 (6 bases). Trimming cost V 6 bases and J 4 bases, with 16 bases left between them. The CDR3 contains 15 residues. Germline V lookup: CDR1 MNHEY, CDR2 SMNVEV (reference sequence). The CDR3 sequence: CASRPTGGQNQPQHF. CDR3 DNA sequence: TGTGCCAGCAGACCGACAGGTGGTCAAAATCAGCCCCAGCATTTT.

The table lists this clone with a count of one. The rearrangement uses TRBV10-2 and TRBJ1-6; D is unclear. The CDR3 is made up of 17 amino acids. Between the trimmed V and J ends, which lost 0 bases and 0 bases, there was a span of 9 bases. CDR1 and CDR2 (germline): WSHSY, SAAADI. In DNA, the CDR3 is TGCGCCAGCAGTGAGTCATTCGGGAGCTCCTATAATTCACCCCTCCACTTT. This translates into CASSESFGSSYNSPLHF.

The chain links TRBV6-5 to TRBJ2-1, with D possibly matching TRBD1 (6 bases). Germline values: CDR1 MNHEY, CDR2 SVGAGI. The CDR3 extends over 14 amino acids. V lost 5 bases to trimming and J lost 4 bases, with 12 bases between them. CDR3 loop: CASSRPGAYNEQFF. As DNA, the CDR3 is TGTGCCAGCAGTCGACCAGGGGCGTACAATGAGCAGTTCTTC.